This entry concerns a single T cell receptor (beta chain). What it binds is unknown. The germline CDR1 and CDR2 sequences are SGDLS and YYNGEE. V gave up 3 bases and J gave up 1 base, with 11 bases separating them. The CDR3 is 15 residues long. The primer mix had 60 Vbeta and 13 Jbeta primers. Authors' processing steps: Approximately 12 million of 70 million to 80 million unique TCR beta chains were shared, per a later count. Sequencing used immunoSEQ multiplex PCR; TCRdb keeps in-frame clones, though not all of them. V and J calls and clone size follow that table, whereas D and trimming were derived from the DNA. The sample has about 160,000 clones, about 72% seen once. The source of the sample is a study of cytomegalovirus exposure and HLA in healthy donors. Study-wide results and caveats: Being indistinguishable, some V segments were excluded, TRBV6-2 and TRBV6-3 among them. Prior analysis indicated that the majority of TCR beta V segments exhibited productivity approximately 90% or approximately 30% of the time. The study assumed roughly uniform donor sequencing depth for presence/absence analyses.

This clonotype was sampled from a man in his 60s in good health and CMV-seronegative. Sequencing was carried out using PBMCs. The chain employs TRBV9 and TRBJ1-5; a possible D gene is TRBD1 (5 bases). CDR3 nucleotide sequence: TGTGCCAGCAGCGAGCAGGGAAGCAGCAATCAGCCCCAGCATTTT. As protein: CASSEQGSSNQPQHF. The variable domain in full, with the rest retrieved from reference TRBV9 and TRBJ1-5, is DSGVTQTPKHLITATGQRVTLRCSPRSGDLSVYWYQQSLDQGLQFLIQYYNGEERAKGNILERFSAQQFPDLHSELNLSSLELGDSALYFCASSEQGSSNQPQHFGDGTRLSIL.